Detailed here is one TCR beta chain. Its antigen is still unknown. Primers: 60 Vbeta forward and 13 Jbeta reverse. Authors' analysis steps: Among the unique TCR beta chains that a later analysis counted, 80 million to 100 million in all, 9.5 million to 11 million were shared. Clones were read by immunoSEQ multiplex PCR, and TCRdb kept only the in-frame ones, dropping some. The V and J calls and clone size are taken from that table; D and trimming were inferred from the DNA. The sample yields 200,000 or so clones, around 81% seen once. The sample originates from a study of cytomegalovirus exposure and HLA in healthy donors. V was clipped by 1 base and J by 6 bases, with 12 bases between them. The CDR3 consists of 14 residues. The germline CDR1 and CDR2 sequences are SGHTA and FQGTGA. Study-level points and caveats: The study dropped some indistinguishable V segments, TRBV6-2 and TRBV6-3 among them.

This clonotype was sampled from a woman between 18 and 30 years old in good health and CMV-seropositive. The material sequenced was PBMCs. The chain couples TRBV7-3 to TRBJ1-2, with TRBD1 as a possible D gene (5 bases). CDR3 nucleotides: TGTGCCAGCAGCTTAAACCGCGGAGGGGATGGCTACACCTTC. Its protein is CASSLNRGGDGYTF.